Following are 12 T cell receptor beta chains from one sample sequenced in a study of PD-1 blockade in classical Hodgkin lymphoma. Time point reported: cycle 4 day 1 (C4D1), after five to seven weeks of nivolumab. Patients all relapsed after autologous stem cell transplantation, and there was variation in brentuximab vedotin exposure. Assay used: immunoSEQ multiplex PCR; TCRdb lists only in-frame clones, some missing. The top ten clones hold roughly 19% of a sample with 90,000 to 110,000 clones, around 90% of them seen once. The source was peripheral blood mononuclear cells (PBMCs), collected before the fourth cycle of nivolumab. The receptors derive from a human donor with classical Hodgkin lymphoma.

This sequence joins TRBV5-1 and TRBJ2-1; 8 positions match TRBD1. Germline V lookup: CDR1 SGHRS, CDR2 YFSETQ. V lost 4 bases and J lost 2; bases outside the gene matches: 5. This CDR3 comprises 15 residues. The CDR3, as DNA: TGCGCCAGCAGCACGGGACAGGTTACCTACAATGAGCAGTTCTTC. Protein product: CASSTGQVTYNEQFF.

This rearrangement joins TRBV9 to TRBJ1-1; 9 positions agree with TRBD1. Germline-derived CDR1 and CDR2 are SGDLS and YYNGEE. Unmatched junction bases numbered 4, after V lost 4 bases and J lost 3 bases. This CDR3 region has 14 residues. The CDR3 is CASSPQGAYTEAFF. In DNA, the CDR3 is TGTGCCAGCAGCCCACAGGGGGCTTACACTGAAGCTTTCTTT.

The rearrangement uses TRBV7-2 and TRBJ2-1; possibly TRBD2 for D (7 bases). V was clipped by 1 base and J by 8 bases, with 18 bases between them. The CDR3 has 16 residues. Germline V gives CDR1 SGHTA, CDR2 FQGNSA. CDR3 in amino acids: CASSLVWTRGDHEQFF. CDR3 bases: TGTGCCAGCAGCTTAGTCTGGACTAGGGGGGATCATGAGCAGTTCTTC.

The V call is TRBV12-5, the J call TRBJ2-7; D is uncertain. This CDR3 comprises 12 residues. Looked up from germline, CDR1 is LGHNT and CDR2 is FRNRAP. Trimming removed 3 bases from V and 3 bases from J, with 6 bases in between. DNA for the CDR3: TGTGCTAGTGGTTTACTTGGCTACGAGCAGTACTTC. It specifies CASGLLGYEQYF.

V and J are TRBV30 and TRBJ1-2, with TRBD1 matching 9 bases. The ends lost 2 bases at V and 3 bases at J; junction bases unmatched: 10. The germline V gene encodes CDR1 GTSNPN and CDR2 SVGIG (reference sequence). The length of the CDR3 is 16 residues. This CDR3 reads CAWSLDRGIPYYGYTF. CDR3 DNA sequence: TGTGCCTGGAGTTTAGACAGGGGGATACCCTACTATGGCTACACCTTC.

The genes are TRBV19 and TRBJ2-5; 7 nucleotides line up with TRBD1. From germline, CDR1 is LNHDA and CDR2 SQIVND (reference sequence). J lost 3 bases, V lost 3 bases, and 7 bases had no gene match. The CDR3 length is 15 residues. CDR3 protein: CASSMHRGGEETQYF. DNA of the CDR3: TGTGCCAGTAGTATGCACAGGGGTGGGGAAGAGACCCAGTACTTC.

The CDR3 here is CAWSVLMAGELFF. The CDR3 bases are TGTGCCTGGAGTGTCCTAATGGCCGGGGAGCTGTTTTTT. This chain joins TRBV30 and TRBJ2-2; D call uncertain. CDR1 is GTSNPN and CDR2 is SVGIG in the germline V gene (reference sequence). This CDR3 region has 13 residues. V shed 0 bases and J shed 6 bases, with 8 bases lying between them.

V usage is TRBV7-2 and J usage is TRBJ2-2; TRBD1 aligns across 9 bases. The junction had 7 bases not matched to a gene; V was cut back by 2 bases and J by 6 bases. The germline CDR1 and CDR2 sequences are SGHTA and FQGNSA. The CDR3 has 16 amino acids. The DNA for the CDR3 is TGTGCCAGCAGCTTAATAGGGGGACAGGGACCCGGGGAGCTGTTTTTT. It specifies CASSLIGGQGPGELFF. Full variable domain (rest looked up from reference TRBV7-2 and TRBJ2-2): GAGVSQSPSNKVTEKGKDVELRCDPISGHTALYWYRQSLGQGLEFLIYFQGNSAPDKSGLPSDRFSAERTGGSVSTLTIQRTQQEDSAVYLCASSLIGGQGPGELFFGEGSRLTVL.

J is TRBJ2-2 and V is TRBV9, with D unresolved. Trimming took off 0 bases at V and 7 bases at J, with 4 bases between the two ends. CDR3 length equals 12 residues. Germline-derived CDR1 and CDR2 are SGDLS and YYNGEE. The CDR3 nucleotides are TGTGCCAGCAGCGTAGGGGGCGGGGAGCTGTTTTTT. Translated, it gives CASSVGGGELFF.

The rearrangement uses TRBV5-1 and TRBJ2-1; weak D call: TRBD2 (6 bases). CDR3 length equals 15 residues. Deletions cut 0 bases from V and 9 bases from J, with 16 bases between. CDR1 and CDR2 from the germline V gene are SGHRS and YFSETQ. CDR3 region: CASSLAGTGGIEQFF. CDR3 nucleotides: TGCGCCAGCAGCTTGGCCGGGACTGGCGGGATTGAGCAGTTCTTC.

This chain uses TRBV5-5 with TRBJ1-3; D may be TRBD1 (5 bases). This CDR3 is 16 amino acids long. V lost 3 bases to trimming and J lost 0 bases, with 13 bases between them. In germline, CDR1 is SGHKS, CDR2 YYEKEE (reference sequence). The CDR3 DNA reads TGTGCCAGCAGCTCCAGGGACTCCAGCTCTGGAAACACCATATATTTT. This codes for CASSSRDSSSGNTIYF.

The chain combines TRBV27 with TRBJ2-2; D remains ambiguous. V lost 3 bases and J lost 3, with 5 bases in between. Germline V lookup: CDR1 MNHEY, CDR2 SMNVEV (reference sequence). CDR3 length equals 13 residues. The CDR3 nucleotides read TGTGCCAGCAGTTTCCCGCACACCGGGGAGCTGTTTTTT. Its translation is CASSFPHTGELFF.